The present T cell receptor beta chain was sequenced within a study of graft-versus-host responses after intestinal transplantation. Sequenced by immunoSEQ multiplex PCR; TCRdb stores in-frame clones only, minus some. The table has 13,000 to 15,000 clones, approximately 80% seen once. V was cut by 3 bases and J by 6 bases, with 9 bases left in between. This CDR3 has 13 residues. CDR1 and CDR2 (germline): LNHDA, SQIVND (reference sequence). Lymphocytes from graft epithelium and lamina propria were isolated. The sample here was ileum tissue, taken 26 to 27 days after intestinal transplant. The V call is TRBV19, the J call TRBJ2-1; D unresolved. The receptor comes from a human patient who received an intestinal transplant, so some T cells may come from the graft donor. The CDR3 DNA is TGTGCCAGTAGTATTTCCTTCTCCAATGAGCAGTTCTTC. Residues: CASSISFSNEQFF.